Only one count was recorded for the clone carrying this TCR beta chain. Clones were sequenced by immunoSEQ multiplex PCR, and TCRdb holds only the in-frame ones, with some missing. The sample holds about 270,000 clones, just under 90% seen once. These data are taken from a study of blood T cell repertoires in COVID-19. Germline loops: CDR1 SEHNR, CDR2 FQNEAQ (reference sequence). CDR3 length: 18 amino acids. V was pared by 1 base and J by 5 bases, with 12 bases of the junction left unmatched. The sequencing sample was made of PBMCs or T cells enriched from blood (not recorded which). The chain carries TRBV7-9 and TRBJ2-1; 9 bases align to TRBD2. The TCR sequence derives from a woman aged 25 to 39 with acute COVID-19. The DNA for the CDR3 is TGTGCCAGCAGCTTAGGTTCTGGGCTAGCGGGGTACGACAATGAGCAGTTCTTC. Its translation: CASSLGSGLAGYDNEQFF. Full variable domain (rest looked up from reference TRBV7-9 and TRBJ2-1): DTGVSQNPRHKITKRGQNVTFRCDPISEHNRLYWYRQTLGQGPEFLTYFQNEAQLEKSRLLSDRFSAERPKGSFSTLEIQRTEQGDSAMYLCASSLGSGLAGYDNEQFFGPGTRLTVL.